Detailed here is one T cell receptor (beta chain). Antigen: not known. The authors carried out high-throughput sequencing of TCR beta. They applied it to CD8+ and CD4+ T cells obtained from blood. Relapsing-remitting disease, either stable or active, was present in the treatment-naive patients who were the multiple sclerosis controls. This entry belongs to a study of CD8 T cells in Susac syndrome. General study points: The study conceded that its TCR sequencing and HLA analysis involved relatively few individuals.

With 5 bases removed from V and 3 bases from J, the gap between germline ends came to 11 bases. In germline, CDR1 is SGHAT, CDR2 FQNNGV. The CDR3 runs 13 residues. The authors reverse transcribed roughly 0.5 to 1 ug RNA with random hexamers. TCRdb ran MiXCR on the immunoSEQ multiplex PCR reads and lists one entry per CDR3 protein. The top ten clones hold roughly 0.1% of a sample with some 170,000 distinct CDR3 sequences, approximately 94% of them seen once. The V and J genes are TRBV11-2 and TRBJ2-7; possible D gene TRBD1, 5 bases. This TCR was sampled from a human donor with multiple sclerosis. The sequenced material came from CD4+ T cells from PBMCs. In DNA form, the CDR3 reads TGTGCCAGCAGCATAGGGGCCCTCTACGAGCAGTACTTC. It translates to CASSIGALYEQYF.